A selection of T cell receptor beta chains follows, all from one sample in a study of blood T cell repertoires in COVID-19. Repertoires were generated with immunoSEQ multiplex PCR, while TCRdb's copy carries only in-frame clones and drops some. Of about 49,000 clones in the sample, over 70% were seen once. Specimen: peripheral blood. The receptors stem from a woman of 80 years or more with COVID-19, enrolled during active disease. CDR3s include the opening cysteine and the closing phenylalanine or tryptophan. The D gene is left open where the match is weak. Rows give clone size only sometimes, using once, few, many, or a class for an expanded clone.

v_call	j_call	d_call	clone_size	cdr3_nt	cdr3_aa
TRBV12-3/TRBV12-4	TRBJ1-4	NA	NA	TGTGCCAGCAGACAAGGGGGTGGTGAAAAACTGTTTTTT	CASRQGGGEKLFF
TRBV18	TRBJ1-2	NA	NA	TGTGCCAGCTCACCCCGTCTGATCGGGGACATCGATGGCTACACCTTC	CASSPRLIGDIDGYTF
TRBV19	TRBJ1-5	NA	NA	TGTGCCAGTAGTACTCAACAGGGTAATCAGCCCCAGCATTTT	CASSTQQGNQPQHF
TRBV4-2	TRBJ1-1	TRBD1	few	TGTGCCAGCAGCCAAGATCGAAGGGCAGGGGGCGAGGACACTGAAGCTTTCTTT	CASSQDRRAGGEDTEAFF
TRBV5-4	TRBJ2-2	TRBD1	few	TGTGCCAGCAGTTACTACAGGGGTACCGGGGAGCTGTTTTTT	CASSYYRGTGELFF
TRBV6-5	TRBJ2-2	NA	once	TGTGCCAGCAGTTACAGGGAGCCCGGGGAGCTGTTTTTT	CASSYREPGELFF
TRBV28	TRBJ2-7	TRBD2	few	TGTGCCAGCTTTGATAGCGGGAGGTATAGCTCTTACGAGCAGTACTTC	CASFDSGRYSSYEQYF
TRBV6-5	TRBJ2-1	NA	NA	TGTGCCAGCGTTACTAGGGAGAGCTCCTACAATGAGCAGTTCTTC	CASVTRESSYNEQFF
TRBV21-1	TRBJ2-7	NA	NA	TGTGCCAGCAGCACCCGGAAGACAGGCCCCTACGAGCAGTACTTC	CASSTRKTGPYEQYF
TRBV3-1/TRBV3-2	TRBJ1-5	NA	NA	TGTGCCAGCAGCCAAGCCCGCAGTCAGCCCCAGCATTTT	CASSQARSQPQHF
TRBV4-1	TRBJ2-3	NA	once	TGCGCCAGCAGCCAAGATTTGACAGCTAGCACAGATACGCAGTATTTT	CASSQDLTASTDTQYF
TRBV30	TRBJ2-3	TRBD2	NA	TGTGCCTGGAGCCGGTGGAGCGGGGGCACAGATACGCAGTATTTT	CAWSRWSGGTDTQYF
TRBV6-5	TRBJ1-1	NA	NA	TGTGCCAGCAGTTATACGGGGAGCGCCGCTGAAGCTTTCTTT	CASSYTGSAAEAFF
TRBV15	TRBJ1-6	NA	NA	TGTGCCACCAGCAGGGCGCAGGGAAGGGGAAGTTCACCCCTCCACTTT	CATSRAQGRGSSPLHF
TRBV2	TRBJ1-1	NA	NA	TGTGCTGCTCAGGGAGGAAACACTGAAGCTTTCTTT	CAAQGGNTEAFF
TRBV18	TRBJ1-3	NA	NA	TGTGCCAGCTCCCTTCCGGGGGCTGGAAACACCATATATTTT	CASSLPGAGNTIYF
TRBV27	TRBJ2-7	TRBD2	NA	TGTGCCAGCAGTCGGGGAGGGCCGGGGGAGCAGTACTTC	CASSRGGPGEQYF
TRBV5-1	TRBJ2-3	TRBD2	NA	TGCGCCAGCAGGGCGGGAGGGCTACATACGCAGTATTTT	CASRAGGLHTQYF
TRBV5-1	TRBJ2-1	TRBD1	NA	TGCGCCAGCAGCTTGCGGGGACAGACGTACAATGAGCAGTTCTTC	CASSLRGQTYNEQFF
TRBV6-6	TRBJ2-1	NA	NA	TGTGCCAGCAGTTCCCTGCGATTAGCAGATGAGCAGTTCTTC	CASSSLRLADEQFF
TRBV5-4	TRBJ2-1	NA	NA	TGTGCCAGCAGCTCCTTACTAGTAGGGAATGAGCAGTTCTTC	CASSSLLVGNEQFF
TRBV18	TRBJ1-4	TRBD1	NA	TGTGCCAGCTCTCCGGGCAGGGGGCCTAGTGAAAAACTGTTTTTT	CASSPGRGPSEKLFF
TRBV25-1	TRBJ1-6	NA	NA	TGTGCCAGCAGTGACATTAATTCACCCCTCCACTTT	CASSDINSPLHF
TRBV18	TRBJ1-3	NA	once	TGTGCCAGCTCACCGCCGGACACTCCTGGAAACACCATATATTTT	CASSPPDTPGNTIYF
TRBV12-2	TRBJ2-7	NA	few	TGTGCAAGTCGCCCGAGGGGGCGCCCCTCCTACGAGCAGTACTTC	CASRPRGRPSYEQYF